Listed below are T cell receptor beta chains from one sample, sequenced in a study of cytomegalovirus exposure and HLA in healthy donors. Generated by immunoSEQ multiplex PCR, the TCRdb table keeps only in-frame clones and is missing some. The repertoire holds approximately 230,000 clones, with roughly 84% as singletons. Input material: PBMCs. These TCRs come from a man in his late teens or twenties in good health and CMV-seropositive. Each CDR3 is given with its conserved first and last residue. The D gene is left open where the match is weak. The listing skips clone size in some rows; elsewhere it reads once, few, many or a size class.

j_call: TRBJ1-1; clone_size: few; d_call: NA; v_call: TRBV28; cdr3_aa: CASSAIFTNTEAFF; cdr3_nt: TGTGCCAGCAGCGCCATTTTTACGAACACTGAAGCTTTCTTT
j_call: TRBJ2-5; clone_size: NA; d_call: TRBD2; v_call: TRBV2; cdr3_aa: CASSWEGTNHQETQYF; cdr3_nt: TGTGCCAGCAGTTGGGAGGGGACGAACCATCAAGAGACCCAGTACTTC
j_call: TRBJ2-7; clone_size: NA; d_call: NA; v_call: TRBV27; cdr3_aa: CASSLEGYDEQYF; cdr3_nt: TGTGCCAGCAGTTTAGAGGGTTACGACGAGCAGTACTTC
j_call: TRBJ2-7; clone_size: many; d_call: TRBD2; v_call: TRBV30; cdr3_aa: CAWSVPGLAGGPRGYEQYF; cdr3_nt: TGTGCCTGGAGTGTACCCGGACTAGCGGGAGGGCCCCGGGGCTACGAGCAGTACTTC
j_call: TRBJ2-7; clone_size: NA; d_call: NA; v_call: TRBV7-8; cdr3_aa: CASSQGKEFYYEQYF; cdr3_nt: TGTGCCAGCAGCCAAGGCAAGGAGTTCTACTACGAGCAGTACTTC
j_call: TRBJ2-2; clone_size: NA; d_call: NA; v_call: TRBV7-6; cdr3_aa: CASSLVPGGRTGELFF; cdr3_nt: TGTGCCAGCAGCTTAGTCCCCGGGGGGCGGACCGGGGAGCTGTTTTTT
j_call: TRBJ1-2; clone_size: NA; d_call: NA; v_call: TRBV28; cdr3_aa: CASSLQERGYGYTF; cdr3_nt: TGTGCCAGCAGTCTCCAAGAGCGCGGCTATGGCTACACCTTC
j_call: TRBJ2-7; clone_size: NA; d_call: TRBD1; v_call: TRBV29-1; cdr3_aa: CSVVDRGANEQYF; cdr3_nt: TGCAGCGTCGTCGACAGGGGGGCCAACGAGCAGTACTTC
j_call: TRBJ2-3; clone_size: NA; d_call: TRBD1; v_call: TRBV29-1; cdr3_aa: CSVDRDRRTDTQYF; cdr3_nt: TGCAGCGTGGACCGGGACAGACGAACAGATACGCAGTATTTT
j_call: TRBJ2-1; clone_size: NA; d_call: TRBD2; v_call: TRBV7-9; cdr3_aa: CASSPIAAGGNEQFF; cdr3_nt: TGTGCCAGCAGCCCGATCGCAGCGGGGGGGAATGAGCAGTTCTTC
j_call: TRBJ1-5; clone_size: NA; d_call: NA; v_call: TRBV4-1; cdr3_aa: CASSQEPGRVKPQHF; cdr3_nt: TGCGCCAGCAGCCAAGAACCGGGTCGGGTGAAGCCCCAGCATTTT
j_call: TRBJ1-2; clone_size: once; d_call: NA; v_call: TRBV28; cdr3_aa: CASSGNYGYTF; cdr3_nt: TGTGCCAGTTCCGGGAACTATGGCTACACCTTC
j_call: TRBJ2-3; clone_size: few; d_call: TRBD1; v_call: TRBV28; cdr3_aa: CASALSDRGNTQYF; cdr3_nt: TGTGCCAGCGCCCTCTCCGACAGGGGAAATACGCAGTATTTT
j_call: TRBJ2-3; clone_size: NA; d_call: NA; v_call: TRBV5-1; cdr3_aa: CASSLGGDTQYF; cdr3_nt: TGCGCCAGCAGCTTGGGGGGAGATACGCAGTATTTT
j_call: TRBJ2-1; clone_size: NA; d_call: TRBD1; v_call: TRBV11-1; cdr3_aa: CASSPRDRGNEQFF; cdr3_nt: TGTGCCAGCAGCCCCCGGGACAGGGGGAATGAGCAGTTCTTC
j_call: TRBJ1-1; clone_size: NA; d_call: NA; v_call: TRBV27; cdr3_aa: CASSTHPTTGNTEAFF; cdr3_nt: TGTGCCAGCAGTACCCATCCAACGACGGGAAACACTGAAGCTTTCTTT
j_call: TRBJ1-1; clone_size: NA; d_call: TRBD1; v_call: TRBV27; cdr3_aa: CASSQIPSDRTEAFF; cdr3_nt: TGTGCCAGCAGTCAAATCCCCTCGGACAGGACTGAAGCTTTCTTT
j_call: TRBJ1-5; clone_size: NA; d_call: NA; v_call: TRBV19; cdr3_aa: CASSRSAGGNQPQHF; cdr3_nt: TGTGCCAGTAGCCGGTCGGCCGGGGGCAATCAGCCCCAGCATTTT
j_call: TRBJ2-1; clone_size: few; d_call: NA; v_call: TRBV7-9; cdr3_aa: CASSLVYNEQFF; cdr3_nt: TGTGCCAGCAGCTTAGTTTACAATGAGCAGTTCTTC
j_call: TRBJ1-2; clone_size: NA; d_call: NA; v_call: TRBV13; cdr3_aa: CASSLGDISNYGYTF; cdr3_nt: TGTGCCAGCAGCTTAGGGGACATTTCTAACTATGGCTACACCTTC
j_call: TRBJ2-5; clone_size: NA; d_call: NA; v_call: TRBV5-4; cdr3_aa: CASSSGDRQETQYF; cdr3_nt: TGTGCCAGCAGCTCGGGAGACAGACAAGAGACCCAGTACTTC
j_call: TRBJ1-4; clone_size: NA; d_call: NA; v_call: TRBV4-1; cdr3_aa: CASSQEPGVEKLFF; cdr3_nt: TGCGCCAGCAGCCAAGAGCCCGGGGTTGAAAAACTGTTTTTT
j_call: TRBJ1-1; clone_size: NA; d_call: TRBD1; v_call: TRBV6-5; cdr3_aa: CASSYFGTGVTEAFF; cdr3_nt: TGTGCCAGCAGTTACTTCGGGACAGGGGTCACTGAAGCTTTCTTT
j_call: TRBJ2-3; clone_size: NA; d_call: NA; v_call: TRBV29-1; cdr3_aa: CSVRGGETDTQYF; cdr3_nt: TGCAGCGTACGAGGGGGGGAAACAGATACGCAGTATTTT
j_call: TRBJ1-2; clone_size: NA; d_call: NA; v_call: TRBV28; cdr3_aa: CASRTGQRNYGYTF; cdr3_nt: TGTGCCAGCAGAACCGGGCAGAGGAACTATGGCTACACCTTC
j_call: TRBJ1-4; clone_size: NA; d_call: NA; v_call: TRBV9; cdr3_aa: CASSDGQTANEKLFF; cdr3_nt: TGTGCCAGCAGCGACGGACAGACGGCTAATGAAAAACTGTTTTTT
j_call: TRBJ1-1; clone_size: NA; d_call: NA; v_call: TRBV6-5; cdr3_aa: CASTTPGTEAFF; cdr3_nt: TGTGCCAGCACGACCCCGGGGACTGAAGCTTTCTTT